These 18 T cell receptor beta chains were all obtained from the same sample, sequenced in a study of tumor and adjacent non-tumor tissue in lung cancer. The template was RNA from unsorted bulk tissue. TCRbeta libraries were built with three rounds of nested PCR, modified from ARM-PCR. TCRdb recomputed calls from the multiplex PCR reads with MiXCR, one row per CDR3 protein. The sample contains some 100,000 distinct CDR3 sequences, around 75% of which appear only once. The sample taken for sequencing was lung tumor tissue. The receptors were sampled from a woman aged 55 to 70 with non-small cell lung cancer.

As concerns this clonotype: This is likely a read error, given that the CDR3 carries no conserved phenylalanine or tryptophan at its end. The rearrangement uses TRBV10-3 and TRBJ2-5; D ambiguous. Germline loops: CDR1 ENHRY, CDR2 SYGVKD. Between the trimmed V and J ends, which lost 2 bases and 4 bases, there was a span of 11 bases. The CDR3 sequence is 14 residues long. Written as DNA, the CDR3 is TGTGCCATCAGTGAGCGGGTTATGGGAGAGACCCAGTACTAC. This encodes CAISERVMGETQYY.

For this clonotype: The CDR3 carries no conserved terminal phenylalanine or tryptophan, so it likely arises from a read error. The chain couples TRBV11-1 to TRBJ2-3; D is unclear. Germline V lookup: CDR1 SGHAT, CDR2 FQDESV (reference sequence). This CDR3 has 12 amino acids. CDR3 residues: CASSPNADTQYY. The CDR3, as DNA: TGTGCCAGCAGCCCCAACGCGGATACACAGTATTAT.

Turning to this clonotype: Germline and junction disagree at one end, which may indicate a read error. The chain employs TRBV11-3 and TRBJ2-5, with D perhaps given as TRBD1 or TRBD2 (6 bases each). CDR3 length: 14 residues. CDR1 and CDR2 (germline): SGHNT, YENEEA. CDR3 amino acids: CASSSGADQETQNF. CDR3 bases: TGTGCCAGCAGCTCGGGGGCAGATCAAGAGACTCAGAACTTC.

As regards this clonotype: One end of the junction is discordant with germline, which a read error may explain. This chain links TRBV12-3 or TRBV12-4 with TRBJ2-1, with D unresolved. The CDR3 runs 15 residues. The CDR3 coding sequence is TGTACCAGCAGCTCTTCTAGGACGGACCCCATAGGGCAGTTCTTC. It is translated as CTSSSSRTDPIGQFF.

Points on this clonotype: Just one base apart from a much larger clone, this may be a read error. The gene calls are TRBV7-2 and TRBJ2-1; TRBD2 is a possible D gene (5 bases). The length of the CDR3 is 15 residues. Germline V lookup: CDR1 SGHTA, CDR2 FQGNSA. CDR3 sequence reads: CASNLRRSSYNEQFF. In DNA form, the CDR3 reads TGTGCCAGCAACTTACGGAGGAGCTCCTACAATGAGCAGTTCTTC.

As for this clonotype: The junction differs from germline at one of its ends, possibly a read error. The genes are TRBV4-3 and TRBJ2-1; no firm D call. The germline CDR1 and CDR2 sequences are LGHNA and YSLEER. The CDR3 runs 18 residues. The CDR3 sequence: CASSQELPDATYYNEQFF. The CDR3 nucleotides are TGCGCCAGCAGCCAAGAGCTTCCCGACGCTACCTACTACAATGAACAGTTCTTC.

The chain joins TRBV20-1 to TRBJ2-5; TRBD2 matches 8 bases. Looked up from germline, CDR1 is DFQATT and CDR2 is SNEGSKA (reference sequence). There are 14 residues in the CDR3. The V gene end was trimmed by 3 bases and the J gene end by 4 bases; junction bases not matched to a gene: 7. Here the CDR3 DNA reads TGCAGTGCTAGTGTTCGGGAGGGGCTAGAGACCCAGTACTTC. Its translation: CSASVREGLETQYF.

Remarks on this clonotype: The junction and the germline gene differ at one end; a read error may be behind it. The chain is built from TRBV20-1 and TRBJ2-4; unclear D gene. CDR3 length: 10 amino acids. Germline V CDR1 and CDR2: DFQATT, SNEGSKA (reference sequence). CDR3 DNA: TGCAGTGCTACAGAAAACATTCAGCATTTC. Encoded protein: CSATENIQHF.

This chain joins TRBV6-1 and TRBJ2-1; the match to TRBD2 covers 8 bases. CDR1 and CDR2 from the germline V gene are MNHNS and SASEGT. J lost 11 bases, V lost 8 bases, and 20 bases had no gene match. This CDR3 has 16 residues. CDR3 sequence (DNA): TGTGCCAGCCGATCGAGCGGGAGCCTTACCTATAATCAGCAGTTCTTC. Protein product: CASRSSGSLTYNQQFF.

V gene TRBV6-5 combines with J gene TRBJ1-1; possibly TRBD1 for D (5 bases). The germline V and J ends were trimmed by 7 bases and 10 bases, with 22 bases remaining between them. The CDR3 runs 14 residues. The V gene's germline CDR1 is MNHEY and CDR2 SVGAGI. CDR3 sequence: CASKEGKGNTGAFF. The CDR3 DNA reads as TGTGCCAGCAAGGAGGGCAAGGGGAACACAGGAGCTTTCTTT.

Of note for this clonotype: Likely a read error: the CDR3 ends without its conserved phenylalanine or tryptophan. This rearrangement joins TRBV11-2 to TRBJ2-7, with D tentatively TRBD2 (5 bases). Trimming cost V 5 bases and J 7 bases, with 15 bases left between them. This CDR3 region has 13 residues. Looked up from germline, CDR1 is SGHAT and CDR2 is FQNNGV. The CDR3 bases are TGTGCCAGCAGCCACGGACCTCCGGGGGAGCAGTACTCC. This codes for CASSHGPPGEQYS.

With respect to this clonotype: Given a much more abundant clone one base away, this may be a read error. The rearrangement uses TRBV12-3 or TRBV12-4 and TRBJ1-5, with D uncertain. The CDR3 runs 14 residues. CDR3 sequence reads: CTSSLSQGNQPQHF. The DNA for the CDR3 is TGTACCAGCAGTTTGTCCCAGGGCAATCAGCCCCAGCATTTT.

This clonotype has only a few counts. The gene calls are TRBV30 and TRBJ2-5; D is unclear. CDR3 length: 11 amino acids. CDR1 is GTSNPN and CDR2 is SVGIG in the germline V gene (reference sequence). Deletions cut 5 bases from V and 5 bases from J, with 9 bases between. The CDR3 sequence is CAWCLEETQYF. For the CDR3, the DNA is TGTGCCTGGTGTCTGGAGGAGACCCAGTACTTC. Filled out from reference TRBV30 and TRBJ2-5, the complete variable domain reads SQTIHQWPATLVQPVGSPLSLECTVEGTSNPNLYWYRQAAGRGLQLLFYSVGIGQISSEVPQNLSASRPQDRQFILSSKKLLLSDSGFYLCAWCLEETQYFGPGTRLLVL.

Details on this clonotype: At one end, the junction sequence differs from germline, possibly due to a read error. J is TRBJ2-5 and V is TRBV11-2, with D possibly being TRBD2 (5 bases). The CDR3 is 17 residues long. Per germline, CDR1 SGHAT and CDR2 FQNNGV. Written as DNA, the CDR3 is TGTGCCAGCAGCCGCCCGCCCAGCGGATTTATCCGAGAGACACAGTACTTC. Its translation is CASSRPPSGFIRETQYF.

About this clonotype itself: The conserved phenylalanine or tryptophan normally closing the CDR3 is absent here, so this likely arose from a read error. The limits of the CDR3 on the DNA are not certain, so only TCRdb's listed CDR3 is given. The CDR3 loop reads CAISEARGQPRHV. V is TRBV10-3 and J is TRBJ1-5. From its first to its last residue, the CDR3 has 13 amino acids. The germline CDR1 and CDR2 sequences are ENHRY and SYGVKD.

This clonotype was detected once. Sequence at one end of the junction differs from germline and may be a read error. The CDR3 sequence: CASNLDRVNGYTF. CDR3 in DNA: TGTGCCAGCAACTTGGACAGAGTCAATGGCTACACCTTC. The genes are TRBV5-4 and TRBJ1-2, with D perhaps matching TRBD1 (6 bases). The V gene's germline CDR1 is SGHNT and CDR2 YYREEE (reference sequence). The CDR3 covers 13 residues.

Regarding this clonotype: With a much larger clone just one base away, this may be a read error. The rearrangement links TRBV6-5 to TRBJ1-4; D not certain. Germline CDR1 is MNHEY and CDR2 is SVGAGI. V gave up 2 bases and J gave up 4 bases, with 11 bases separating them. This CDR3 is built from 15 residues. The CDR3 spells CASSYQGTNNEKLFF. The CDR3 coding sequence is TGTGCCAGCAGTTACCAAGGCACAAATAATGAAAAACTGTTTTTT.

The J gene is TRBJ2-3, the V gene TRBV4-1, with D possibly matching TRBD2 (5 bases). The V end was cut by 0 bases, the J end by 11 bases, with 30 bases between. The CDR3 runs 19 residues. The germline CDR1 and CDR2 sequences are MGHRA and YSYEKL. The CDR3 DNA reads as TGCGCCAGCAGCCAAGATAGGAGGAGAGTCAGTGGCGTCACAGATTTGCAGTATTTT. This translates into CASSQDRRRVSGVTDLQYF.